This T cell receptor beta chain was found in a study of cytomegalovirus exposure and HLA in healthy donors. Study-wide findings and caveats: When analyzed later, the rates of TCR association showed variation by HLA locus, with DRB1 the most and HLA-C the fewest. Information on immune exposure was restricted to one variable (CMV serostatus). Cytomegalovirus status was reportedly diagnosed by the classifier with high sensitivity and specificity.

Note on this clone: The antigen is not known.

In the PCR, 60 Vbeta and 13 Jbeta primers were used. The data were produced by immunoSEQ multiplex PCR, yet TCRdb's version contains in-frame clones alone and is incomplete. The sample holds around 180,000 clones, 81% seen once. The source material was PBMCs. This sequence was found in a man aged 18 to 30 in good health and CMV-seronegative.

For the CDR3, the DNA is TGTGCCAGCAGCTTATCTGGGAGGGGGAACTACAATGAGCAGTTCTTC. Translation: CASSLSGRGNYNEQFF. The chain uses TRBV11-2 and TRBJ2-1, with a weak D call TRBD2 (7 bases). Trimming cost V 2 bases and J 3 bases, with 14 bases left between them. The germline gives CDR1 SGHAT, CDR2 FQNNGV. This CDR3 region has 16 residues.